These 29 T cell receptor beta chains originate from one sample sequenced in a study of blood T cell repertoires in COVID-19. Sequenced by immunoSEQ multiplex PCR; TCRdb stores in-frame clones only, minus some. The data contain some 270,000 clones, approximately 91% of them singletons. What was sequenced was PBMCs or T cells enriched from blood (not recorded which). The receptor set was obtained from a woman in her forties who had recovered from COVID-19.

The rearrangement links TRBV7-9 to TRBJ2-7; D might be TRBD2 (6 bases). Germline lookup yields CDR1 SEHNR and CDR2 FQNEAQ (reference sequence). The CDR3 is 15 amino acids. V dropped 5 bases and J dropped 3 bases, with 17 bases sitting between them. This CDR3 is CASSAGSGLNYEQYF. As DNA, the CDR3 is TGTGCCAGCAGCGCCGGGTCGGGACTGAACTACGAGCAGTACTTC.

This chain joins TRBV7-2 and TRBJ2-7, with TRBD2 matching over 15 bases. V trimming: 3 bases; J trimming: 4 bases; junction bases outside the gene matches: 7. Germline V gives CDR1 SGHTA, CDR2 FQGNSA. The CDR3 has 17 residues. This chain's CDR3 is CASSLPGLAGGGYEQYF. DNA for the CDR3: TGTGCCAGCAGCTTGCCGGGACTAGCGGGAGGCGGGTACGAGCAGTACTTC. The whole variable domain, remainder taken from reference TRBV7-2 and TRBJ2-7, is GAGVSQSPSNKVTEKGKDVELRCDPISGHTALYWYRQSLGQGLEFLIYFQGNSAPDKSGLPSDRFSAERTGGSVSTLTIQRTQQEDSAVYLCASSLPGLAGGGYEQYFGPGTRLTVT.

CDR3 sequence (DNA): TGTGCCAGCAGCTTTGGCAGGGGATACAATGAGCAGTTCTTC. It is translated as CASSFGRGYNEQFF. V is TRBV7-2 and J is TRBJ2-1, with TRBD1 as a possible D gene (6 bases). The germline V and J ends were trimmed by 3 bases and 4 bases, with 10 bases remaining between them. The germline V gene encodes CDR1 SGHTA and CDR2 FQGNSA. The CDR3 totals 14 residues.

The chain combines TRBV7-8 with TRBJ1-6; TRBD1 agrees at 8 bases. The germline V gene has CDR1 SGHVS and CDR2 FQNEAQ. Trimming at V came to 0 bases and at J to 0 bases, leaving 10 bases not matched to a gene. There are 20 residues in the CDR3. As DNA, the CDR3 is TGTGCCAGCAGCTTAGCGGACAGGGCCCCTCTGAGCTCCTATAATTCACCCCTCCACTTT. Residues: CASSLADRAPLSSYNSPLHF.

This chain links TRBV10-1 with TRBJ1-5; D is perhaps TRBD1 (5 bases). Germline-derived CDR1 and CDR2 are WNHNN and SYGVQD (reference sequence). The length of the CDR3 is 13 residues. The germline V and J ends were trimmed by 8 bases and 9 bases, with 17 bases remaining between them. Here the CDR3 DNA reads TGCGCCAGCCTCCCAACAGGACGTATGCCCCAGCATTTT. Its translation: CASLPTGRMPQHF.

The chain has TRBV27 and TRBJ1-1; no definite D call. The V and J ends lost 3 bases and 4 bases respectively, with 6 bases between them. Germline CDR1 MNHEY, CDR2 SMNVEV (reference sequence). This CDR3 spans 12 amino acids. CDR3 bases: TGTGCCAGCAGTTTTTCGGGCACTGAAGCTTTCTTT. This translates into CASSFSGTEAFF.

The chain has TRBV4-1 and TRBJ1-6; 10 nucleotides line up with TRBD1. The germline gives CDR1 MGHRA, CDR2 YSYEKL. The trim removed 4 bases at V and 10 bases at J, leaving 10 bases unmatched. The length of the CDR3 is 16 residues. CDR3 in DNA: TGCGCCAGCAGCCGTGAGAGGACAGGGGGTAGCTCACCCCTCCACTTT. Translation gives CASSRERTGGSSPLHF.

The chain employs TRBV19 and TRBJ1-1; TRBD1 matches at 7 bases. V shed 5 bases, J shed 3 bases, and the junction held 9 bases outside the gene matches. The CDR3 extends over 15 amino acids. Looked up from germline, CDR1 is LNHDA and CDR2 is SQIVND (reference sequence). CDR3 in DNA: TGTGCCAGTAGTTCCCGACAGGGTTTTGACACTGAAGCTTTCTTT. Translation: CASSSRQGFDTEAFF.

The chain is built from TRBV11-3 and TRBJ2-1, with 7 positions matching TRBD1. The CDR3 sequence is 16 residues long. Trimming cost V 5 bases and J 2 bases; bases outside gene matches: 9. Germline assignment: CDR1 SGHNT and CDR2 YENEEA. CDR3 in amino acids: CASSLTGASTYNEQFF. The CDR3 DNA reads TGTGCCAGCAGCCTTACAGGGGCGAGCACCTACAATGAGCAGTTCTTC.

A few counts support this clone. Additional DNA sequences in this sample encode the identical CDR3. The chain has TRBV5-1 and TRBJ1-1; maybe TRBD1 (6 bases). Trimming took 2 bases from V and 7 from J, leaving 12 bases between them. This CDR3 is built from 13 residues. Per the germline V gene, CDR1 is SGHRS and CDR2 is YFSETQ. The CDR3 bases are TGCGCCAGCAGCTTAGATAGACAGGATGAAGCTTTCTTT. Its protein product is CASSLDRQDEAFF.

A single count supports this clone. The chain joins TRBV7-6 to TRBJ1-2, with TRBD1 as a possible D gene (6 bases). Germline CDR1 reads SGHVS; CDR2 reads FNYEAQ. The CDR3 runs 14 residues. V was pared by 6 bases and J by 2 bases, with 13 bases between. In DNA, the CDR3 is TGTGCCAGCAGTCCGATAGGACAGAACTATGGCTACACCTTC. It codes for CASSPIGQNYGYTF. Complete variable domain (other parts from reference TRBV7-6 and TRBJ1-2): GAGVSQSPRYKVTKRGQDVALRCDPISGHVSLYWYRQALGQGPEFLTYFNYEAQQDKSGLPNDRFSAERPEGSISTLTIQRTEQRDSAMYRCASSPIGQNYGYTFGSGTRLTVV.

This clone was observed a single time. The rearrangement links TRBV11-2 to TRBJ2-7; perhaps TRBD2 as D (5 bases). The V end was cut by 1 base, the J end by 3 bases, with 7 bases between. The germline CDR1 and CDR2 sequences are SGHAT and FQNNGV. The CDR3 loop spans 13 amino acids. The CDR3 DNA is TGTGCCAGCAGCTTAGTACGGGGCTACGAGCAGTACTTC. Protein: CASSLVRGYEQYF.

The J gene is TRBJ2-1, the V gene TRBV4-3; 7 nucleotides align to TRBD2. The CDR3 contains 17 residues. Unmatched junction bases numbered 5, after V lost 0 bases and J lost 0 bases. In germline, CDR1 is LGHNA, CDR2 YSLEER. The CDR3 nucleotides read TGCGCCAGCAGCCAAGATTGGCGCGGGAGCTCCTACAATGAGCAGTTCTTC. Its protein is CASSQDWRGSSYNEQFF.

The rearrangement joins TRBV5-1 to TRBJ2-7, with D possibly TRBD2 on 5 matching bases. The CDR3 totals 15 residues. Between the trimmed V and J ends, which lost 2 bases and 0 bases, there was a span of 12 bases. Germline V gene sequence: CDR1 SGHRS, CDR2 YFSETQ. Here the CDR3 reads CASSLTLDNSYEQYF. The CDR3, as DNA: TGCGCCAGCAGCTTAACACTAGACAACTCCTACGAGCAGTACTTC. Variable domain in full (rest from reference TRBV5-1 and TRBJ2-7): KAGVTQTPRYLIKTRGQQVTLSCSPISGHRSVSWYQQTPGQGLQFLFEYFSETQRNKGNFPGRFSGRQFSNSRSEMNVSTLELGDSALYLCASSLTLDNSYEQYFGPGTRLTVT.

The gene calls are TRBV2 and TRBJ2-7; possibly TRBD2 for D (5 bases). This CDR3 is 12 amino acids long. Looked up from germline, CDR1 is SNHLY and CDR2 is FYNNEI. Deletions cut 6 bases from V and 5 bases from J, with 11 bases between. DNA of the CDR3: TGTGCCAGCAGCCTCACTAGTGACGAGCAGTACTTC. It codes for CASSLTSDEQYF. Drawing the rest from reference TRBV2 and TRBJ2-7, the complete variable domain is EPEVTQTPSHQVTQMGQEVILRCVPISNHLYFYWYRQILGQKVEFLVSFYNNEISEKSEIFDDQFSVERPDGSNFTLKIRSTKLEDSAMYFCASSLTSDEQYFGPGTRLTVT.

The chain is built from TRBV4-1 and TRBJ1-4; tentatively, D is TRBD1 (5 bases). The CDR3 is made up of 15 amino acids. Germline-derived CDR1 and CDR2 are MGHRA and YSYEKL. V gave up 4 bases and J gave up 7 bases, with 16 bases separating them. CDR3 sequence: CASSLWGEPVEKLFF. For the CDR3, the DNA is TGCGCCAGCAGCCTTTGGGGGGAGCCGGTTGAAAAACTGTTTTTT.

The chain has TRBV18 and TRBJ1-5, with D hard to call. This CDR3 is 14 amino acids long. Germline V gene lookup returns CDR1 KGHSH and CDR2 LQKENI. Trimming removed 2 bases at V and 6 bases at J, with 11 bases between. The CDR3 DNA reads TGTGCCAGCTCACCAGCTGGATCGGGTCAGCCCCAGCATTTT. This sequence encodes CASSPAGSGQPQHF.

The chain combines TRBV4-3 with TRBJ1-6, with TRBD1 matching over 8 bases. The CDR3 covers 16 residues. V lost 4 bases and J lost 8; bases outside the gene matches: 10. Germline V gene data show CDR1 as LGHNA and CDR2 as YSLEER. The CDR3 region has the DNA TGCGCCAGCAGCCGAGAAAGGACAGGGAAATATTCACCCCTCCACTTT. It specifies CASSRERTGKYSPLHF.

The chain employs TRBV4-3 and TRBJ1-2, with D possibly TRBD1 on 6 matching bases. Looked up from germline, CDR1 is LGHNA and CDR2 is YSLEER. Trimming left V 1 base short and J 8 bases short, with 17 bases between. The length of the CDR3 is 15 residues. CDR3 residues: CASSQVADSNRGYTF. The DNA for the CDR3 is TGCGCCAGCAGCCAAGTGGCGGACAGTAATCGGGGCTACACCTTC.

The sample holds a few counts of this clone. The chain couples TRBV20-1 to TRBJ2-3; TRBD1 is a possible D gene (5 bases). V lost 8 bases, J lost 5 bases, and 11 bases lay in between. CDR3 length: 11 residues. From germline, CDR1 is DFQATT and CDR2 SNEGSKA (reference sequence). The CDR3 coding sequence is TGCAGTTCCCTGCAGGGAGATACGCAGTATTTT. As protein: CSSLQGDTQYF.

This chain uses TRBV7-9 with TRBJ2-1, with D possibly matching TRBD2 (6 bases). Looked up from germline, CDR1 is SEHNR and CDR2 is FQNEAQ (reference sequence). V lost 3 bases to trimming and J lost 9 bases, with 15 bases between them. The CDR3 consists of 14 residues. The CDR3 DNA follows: TGTGCCAGCAGCTTTTACGCGGGAAGGGGTGAGCAGTTCTTC. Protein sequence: CASSFYAGRGEQFF.

Here the CDR3 reads CASSLALRAYEQYF. The CDR3 DNA sequence: TGTGCCAGCAGCTTAGCGCTGCGAGCCTACGAGCAGTACTTC. The chain is built from TRBV7-9 and TRBJ2-7; unclear D gene. V dropped 0 bases and J dropped 2 bases, with 8 bases sitting between them. This CDR3 region has 14 residues. Germline CDR1 reads SEHNR; CDR2 reads FQNEAQ (reference sequence). Drawing the rest from reference TRBV7-9 and TRBJ2-7, the complete variable domain is DTGVSQNPRHKITKRGQNVTFRCDPISEHNRLYWYRQTLGQGPEFLTYFQNEAQLEKSRLLSDRFSAERPKGSFSTLEIQRTEQGDSAMYLCASSLALRAYEQYFGPGTRLTVT.

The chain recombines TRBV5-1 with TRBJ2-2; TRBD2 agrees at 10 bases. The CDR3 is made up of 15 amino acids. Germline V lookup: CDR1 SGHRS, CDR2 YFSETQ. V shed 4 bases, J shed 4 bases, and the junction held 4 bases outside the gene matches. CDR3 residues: CASSPTSGVTGELFF. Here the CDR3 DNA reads TGCGCCAGCAGCCCTACTAGCGGGGTCACCGGGGAGCTGTTTTTT.

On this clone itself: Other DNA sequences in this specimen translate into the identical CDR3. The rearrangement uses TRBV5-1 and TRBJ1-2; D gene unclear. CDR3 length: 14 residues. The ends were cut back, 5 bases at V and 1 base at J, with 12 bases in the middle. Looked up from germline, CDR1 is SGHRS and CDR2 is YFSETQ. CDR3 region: CASSLESVNYGYTF. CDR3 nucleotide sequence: TGCGCCAGCAGTCTTGAGAGTGTTAACTATGGCTACACCTTC. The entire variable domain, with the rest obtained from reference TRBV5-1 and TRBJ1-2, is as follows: KAGVTQTPRYLIKTRGQQVTLSCSPISGHRSVSWYQQTPGQGLQFLFEYFSETQRNKGNFPGRFSGRQFSNSRSEMNVSTLELGDSALYLCASSLESVNYGYTFGSGTRLTVV.

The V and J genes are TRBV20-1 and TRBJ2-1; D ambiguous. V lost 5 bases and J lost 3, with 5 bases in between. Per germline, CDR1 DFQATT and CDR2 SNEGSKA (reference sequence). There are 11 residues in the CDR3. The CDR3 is CSAALYNEQFF. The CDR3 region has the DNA TGCAGTGCTGCGCTCTACAATGAGCAGTTCTTC.

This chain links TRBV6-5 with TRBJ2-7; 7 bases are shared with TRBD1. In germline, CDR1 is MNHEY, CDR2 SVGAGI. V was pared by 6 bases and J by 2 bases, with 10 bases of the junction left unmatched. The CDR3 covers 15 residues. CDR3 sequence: CASSVDRVIPYEQYF. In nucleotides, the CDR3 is TGTGCCAGCAGCGTAGACAGGGTCATCCCCTACGAGCAGTACTTC.

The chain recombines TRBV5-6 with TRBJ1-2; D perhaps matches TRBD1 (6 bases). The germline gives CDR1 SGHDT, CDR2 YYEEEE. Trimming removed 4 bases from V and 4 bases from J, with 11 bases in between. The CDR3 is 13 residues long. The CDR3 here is CASSPTGLYGYTF. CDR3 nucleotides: TGTGCCAGCAGCCCCACAGGGCTCTATGGCTACACCTTC.

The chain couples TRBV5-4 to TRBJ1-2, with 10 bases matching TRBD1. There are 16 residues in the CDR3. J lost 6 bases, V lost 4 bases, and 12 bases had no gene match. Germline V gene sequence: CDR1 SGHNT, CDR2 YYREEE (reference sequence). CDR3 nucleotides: TGTGCCAGCAGCCCGGGACAGGGGCGGGGGGGTGATGGCTACACCTTC. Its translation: CASSPGQGRGGDGYTF.

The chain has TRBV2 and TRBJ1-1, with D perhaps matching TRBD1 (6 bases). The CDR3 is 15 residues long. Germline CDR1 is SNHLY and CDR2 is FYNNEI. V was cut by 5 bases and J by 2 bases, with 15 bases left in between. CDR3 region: CASSWGRSGNTEAFF. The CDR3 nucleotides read TGTGCCAGCAGTTGGGGGCGCTCGGGTAACACTGAAGCTTTCTTT.